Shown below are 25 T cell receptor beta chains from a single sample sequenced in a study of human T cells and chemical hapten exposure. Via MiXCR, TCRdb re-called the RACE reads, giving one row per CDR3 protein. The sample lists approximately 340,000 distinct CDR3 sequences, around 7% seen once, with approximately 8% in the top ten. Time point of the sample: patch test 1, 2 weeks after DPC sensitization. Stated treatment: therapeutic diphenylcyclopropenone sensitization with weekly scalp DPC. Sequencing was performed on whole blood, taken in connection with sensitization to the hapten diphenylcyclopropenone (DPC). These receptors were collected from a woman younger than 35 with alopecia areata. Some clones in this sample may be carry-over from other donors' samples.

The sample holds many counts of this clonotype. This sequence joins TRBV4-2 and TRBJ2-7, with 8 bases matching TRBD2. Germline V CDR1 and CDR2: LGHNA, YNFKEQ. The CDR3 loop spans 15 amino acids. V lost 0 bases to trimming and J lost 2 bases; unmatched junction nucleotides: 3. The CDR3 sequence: CASSQDTGGPYEQYF. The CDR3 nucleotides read TGTGCCAGCAGCCAAGATACGGGGGGGCCCTACGAGCAGTACTTC.

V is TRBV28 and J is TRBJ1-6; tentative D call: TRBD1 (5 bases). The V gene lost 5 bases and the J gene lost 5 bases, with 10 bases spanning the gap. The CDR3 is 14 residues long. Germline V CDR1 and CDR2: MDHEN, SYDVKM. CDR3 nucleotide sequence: TGTGCCAGCAGTCCGCAGGGTGATAATTCACCCCTCCACTTT. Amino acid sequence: CASSPQGDNSPLHF.

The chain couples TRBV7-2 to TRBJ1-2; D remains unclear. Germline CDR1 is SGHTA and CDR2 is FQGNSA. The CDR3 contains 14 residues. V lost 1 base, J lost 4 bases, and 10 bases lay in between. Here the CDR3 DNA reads TGTGCCAGCAGCTTAGTAACAAGTTCCTATGGCTACACCTTC. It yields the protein CASSLVTSSYGYTF.

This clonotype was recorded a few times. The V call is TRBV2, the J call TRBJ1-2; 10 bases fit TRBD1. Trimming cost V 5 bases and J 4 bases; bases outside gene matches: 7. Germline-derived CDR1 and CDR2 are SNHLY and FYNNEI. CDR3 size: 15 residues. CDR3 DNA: TGTGCCAGCAGTATACAAGGGACAGGGGCCTATGGCTACACCTTC. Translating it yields CASSIQGTGAYGYTF.

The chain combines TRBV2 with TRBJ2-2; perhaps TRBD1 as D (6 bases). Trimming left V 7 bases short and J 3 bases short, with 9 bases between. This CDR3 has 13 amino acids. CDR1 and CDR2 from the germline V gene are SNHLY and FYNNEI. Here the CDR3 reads CASKAGDTGELFF. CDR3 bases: TGTGCCAGCAAAGCAGGGGACACCGGGGAGCTGTTTTTT.

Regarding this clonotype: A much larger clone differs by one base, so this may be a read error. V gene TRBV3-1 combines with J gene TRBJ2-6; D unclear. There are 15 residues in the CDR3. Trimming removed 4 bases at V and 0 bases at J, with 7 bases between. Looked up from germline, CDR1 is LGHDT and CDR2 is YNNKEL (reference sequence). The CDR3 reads CASSLDNSGANVLTF. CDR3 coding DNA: TGTGCCAGCAGCCTAGACAACTCTGGGGCCAACGTCCTGACTTTC.

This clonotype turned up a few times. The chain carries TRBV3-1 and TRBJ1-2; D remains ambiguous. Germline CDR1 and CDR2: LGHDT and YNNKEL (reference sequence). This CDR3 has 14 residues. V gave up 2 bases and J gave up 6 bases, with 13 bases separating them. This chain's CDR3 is CASSQWYGGNGYTF. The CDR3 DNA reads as TGTGCCAGCAGCCAATGGTATGGCGGAAATGGCTACACCTTC.

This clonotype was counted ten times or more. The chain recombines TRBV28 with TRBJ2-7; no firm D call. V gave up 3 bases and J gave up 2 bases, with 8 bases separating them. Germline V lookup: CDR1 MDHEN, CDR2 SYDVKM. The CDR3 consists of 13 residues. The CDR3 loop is CASSFDFTYEQYF. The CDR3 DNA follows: TGTGCCAGCAGTTTCGACTTCACCTACGAGCAGTACTTC.

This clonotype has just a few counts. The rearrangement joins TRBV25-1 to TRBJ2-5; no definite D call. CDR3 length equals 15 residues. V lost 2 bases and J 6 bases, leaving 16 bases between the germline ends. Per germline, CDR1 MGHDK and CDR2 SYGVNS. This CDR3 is CASSEMGSITQTQYF. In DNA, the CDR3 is TGTGCCAGCAGTGAAATGGGCAGCATTACCCAGACCCAGTACTTC.

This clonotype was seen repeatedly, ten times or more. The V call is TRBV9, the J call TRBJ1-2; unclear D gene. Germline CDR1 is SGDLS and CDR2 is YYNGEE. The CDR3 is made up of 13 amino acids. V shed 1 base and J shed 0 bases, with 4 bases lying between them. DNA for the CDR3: TGTGCCAGCAGCGTATACACTAACTATGGCTACACCTTC. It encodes CASSVYTNYGYTF.

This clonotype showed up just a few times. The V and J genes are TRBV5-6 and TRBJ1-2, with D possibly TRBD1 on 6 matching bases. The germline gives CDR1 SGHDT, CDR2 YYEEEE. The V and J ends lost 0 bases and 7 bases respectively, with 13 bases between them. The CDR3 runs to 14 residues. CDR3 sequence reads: CASSLVLGAVGYTF. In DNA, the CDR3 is TGTGCCAGCAGCTTGGTGCTGGGGGCCGTTGGCTACACCTTC.

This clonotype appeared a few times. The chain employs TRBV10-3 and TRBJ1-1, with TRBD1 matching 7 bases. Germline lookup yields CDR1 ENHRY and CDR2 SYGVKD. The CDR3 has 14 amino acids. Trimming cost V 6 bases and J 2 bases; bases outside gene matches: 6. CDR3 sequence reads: CAISTRDSNTEAFF. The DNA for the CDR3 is TGTGCCATCAGCACCCGGGACAGCAACACTGAAGCTTTCTTT.

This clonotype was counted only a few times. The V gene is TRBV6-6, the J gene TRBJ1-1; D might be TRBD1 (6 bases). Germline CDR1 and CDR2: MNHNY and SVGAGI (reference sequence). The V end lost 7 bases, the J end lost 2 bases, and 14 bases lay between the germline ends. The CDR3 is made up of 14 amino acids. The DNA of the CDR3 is TGTGCCAGCATTTCAACCAGGGGAAACACTGAAGCTTTCTTT. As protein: CASISTRGNTEAFF.

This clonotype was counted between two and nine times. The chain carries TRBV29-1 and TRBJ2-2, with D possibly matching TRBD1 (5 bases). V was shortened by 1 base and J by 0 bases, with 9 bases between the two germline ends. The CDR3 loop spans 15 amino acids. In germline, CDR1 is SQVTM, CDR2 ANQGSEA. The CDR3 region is CSVEVETANTGELFF. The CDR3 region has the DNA TGCAGCGTTGAAGTGGAGACAGCGAACACCGGGGAGCTGTTTTTT.

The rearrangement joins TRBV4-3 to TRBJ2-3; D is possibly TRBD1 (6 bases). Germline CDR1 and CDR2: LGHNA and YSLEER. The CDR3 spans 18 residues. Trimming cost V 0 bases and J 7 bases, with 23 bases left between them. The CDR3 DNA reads TGCGCCAGCAGCCAAGATTACCGGTTACAGGGACAATCATATACGCAGTATTTT. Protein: CASSQDYRLQGQSYTQYF.

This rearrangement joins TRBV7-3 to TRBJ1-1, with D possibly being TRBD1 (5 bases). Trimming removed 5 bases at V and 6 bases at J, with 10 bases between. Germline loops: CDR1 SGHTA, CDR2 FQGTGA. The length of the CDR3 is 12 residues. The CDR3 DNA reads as TGTGCCAGCAGCCGGGACGGGGCTGAAGCTTTCTTT. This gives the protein CASSRDGAEAFF.

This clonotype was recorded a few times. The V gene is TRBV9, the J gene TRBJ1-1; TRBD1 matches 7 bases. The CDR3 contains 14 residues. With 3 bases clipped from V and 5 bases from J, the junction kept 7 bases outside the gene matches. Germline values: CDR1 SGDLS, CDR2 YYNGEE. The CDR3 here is CASSAQTGYTEAFF. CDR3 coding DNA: TGTGCCAGCAGCGCCCAGACAGGGTATACTGAAGCTTTCTTT.

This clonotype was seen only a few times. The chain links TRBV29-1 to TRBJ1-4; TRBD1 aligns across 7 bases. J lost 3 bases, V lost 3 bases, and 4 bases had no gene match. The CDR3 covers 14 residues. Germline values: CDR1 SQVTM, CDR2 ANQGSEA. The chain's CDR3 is CSVETGLSNEKLFF. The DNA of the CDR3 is TGCAGCGTTGAGACAGGGCTCTCTAATGAAAAACTGTTTTTT.

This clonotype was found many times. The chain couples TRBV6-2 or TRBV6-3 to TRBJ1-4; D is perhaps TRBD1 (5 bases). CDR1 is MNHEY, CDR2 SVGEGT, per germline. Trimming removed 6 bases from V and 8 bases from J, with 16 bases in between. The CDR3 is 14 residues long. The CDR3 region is CASRRPGLDEKLFF. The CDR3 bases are TGTGCCAGCAGACGTCCGGGACTAGACGAAAAACTGTTTTTT.

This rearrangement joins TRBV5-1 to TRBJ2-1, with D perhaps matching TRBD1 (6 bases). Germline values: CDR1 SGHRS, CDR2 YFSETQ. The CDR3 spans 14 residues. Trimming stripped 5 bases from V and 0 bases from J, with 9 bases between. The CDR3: CASRDSRSYNEQFF. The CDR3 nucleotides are TGCGCCAGCAGGGACAGTCGCTCCTACAATGAGCAGTTCTTC.

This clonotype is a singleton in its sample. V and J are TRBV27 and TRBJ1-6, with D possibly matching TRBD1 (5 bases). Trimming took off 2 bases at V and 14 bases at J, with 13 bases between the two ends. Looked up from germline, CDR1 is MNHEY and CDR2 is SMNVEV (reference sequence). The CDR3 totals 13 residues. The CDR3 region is CASSLDVSTALHF. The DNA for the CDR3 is TGTGCCAGCAGTTTAGATGTGTCGACAGCCCTCCACTTT.

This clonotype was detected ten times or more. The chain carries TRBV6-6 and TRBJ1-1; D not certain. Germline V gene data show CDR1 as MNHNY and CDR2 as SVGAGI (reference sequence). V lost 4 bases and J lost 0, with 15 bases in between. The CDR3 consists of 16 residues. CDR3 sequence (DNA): TGTGCCAGCAGTTTCCCCCGGGGAGGGATGAACACTGAAGCTTTCTTT. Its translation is CASSFPRGGMNTEAFF.

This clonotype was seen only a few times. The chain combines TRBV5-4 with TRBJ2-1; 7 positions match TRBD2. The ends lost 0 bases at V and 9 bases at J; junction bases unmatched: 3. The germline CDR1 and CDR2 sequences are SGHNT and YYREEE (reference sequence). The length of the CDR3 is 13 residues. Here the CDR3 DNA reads TGTGCCAGCAGCTTGGCGCCTAGCGGTGAGCAGTTCTTC. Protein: CASSLAPSGEQFF. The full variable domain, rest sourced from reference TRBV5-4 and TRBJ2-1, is ETGVTQSPTHLIKTRGQQVTLRCSSQSGHNTVSWYQQALGQGPQFIFQYYREEENGRGNFPPRFSGLQFPNYSSELNVNALELDDSALYLCASSLAPSGEQFFGPGTRLTVL.

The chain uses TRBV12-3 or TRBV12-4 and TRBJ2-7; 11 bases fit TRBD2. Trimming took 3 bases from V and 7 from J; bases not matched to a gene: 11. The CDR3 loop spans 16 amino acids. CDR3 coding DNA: TGTGCCAGCAGTTTTAGGGGGACTAGCGGTCCACTGGAGCAGTACTTC. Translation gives CASSFRGTSGPLEQYF.

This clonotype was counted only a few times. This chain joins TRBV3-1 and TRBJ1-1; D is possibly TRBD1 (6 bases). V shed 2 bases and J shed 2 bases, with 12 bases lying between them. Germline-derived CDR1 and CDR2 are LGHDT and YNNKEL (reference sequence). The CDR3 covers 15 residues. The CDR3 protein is CASSQLRGGNTEAFF. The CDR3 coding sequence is TGTGCCAGCAGCCAACTGAGAGGGGGAAACACTGAAGCTTTCTTT.